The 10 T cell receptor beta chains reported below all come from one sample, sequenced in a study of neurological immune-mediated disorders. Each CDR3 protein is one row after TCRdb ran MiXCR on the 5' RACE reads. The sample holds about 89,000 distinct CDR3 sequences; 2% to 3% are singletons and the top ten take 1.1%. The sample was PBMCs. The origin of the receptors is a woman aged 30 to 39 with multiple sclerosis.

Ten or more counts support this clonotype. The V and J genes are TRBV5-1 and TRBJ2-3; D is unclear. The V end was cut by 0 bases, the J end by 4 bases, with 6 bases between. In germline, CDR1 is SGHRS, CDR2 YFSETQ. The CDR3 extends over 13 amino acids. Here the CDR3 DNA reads TGCGCCAGCAGCTTGGATCTCCCAGATACGCAGTATTTT. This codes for CASSLDLPDTQYF.

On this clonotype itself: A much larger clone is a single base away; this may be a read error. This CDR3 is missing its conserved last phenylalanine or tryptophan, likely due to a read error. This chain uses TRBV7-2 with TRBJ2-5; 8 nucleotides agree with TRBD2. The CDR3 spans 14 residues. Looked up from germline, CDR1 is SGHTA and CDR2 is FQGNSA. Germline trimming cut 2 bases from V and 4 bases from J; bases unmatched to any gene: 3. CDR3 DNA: TGTGCCAGCAGCTTATCAGCGGGAGTAGAGACCCAGTACTGC. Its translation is CASSLSAGVETQYC.

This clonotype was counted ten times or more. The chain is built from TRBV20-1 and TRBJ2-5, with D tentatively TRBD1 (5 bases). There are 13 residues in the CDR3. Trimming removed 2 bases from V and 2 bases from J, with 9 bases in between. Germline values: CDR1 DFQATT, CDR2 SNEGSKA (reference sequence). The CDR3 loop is CSARNTGQETQYF. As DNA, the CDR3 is TGCAGTGCTAGAAACACAGGACAAGAGACCCAGTACTTC.

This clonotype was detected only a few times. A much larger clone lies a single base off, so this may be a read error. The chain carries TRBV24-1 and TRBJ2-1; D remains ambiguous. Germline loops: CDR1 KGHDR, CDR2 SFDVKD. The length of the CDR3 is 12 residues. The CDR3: CDTSERDNEQFF. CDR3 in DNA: TGTGACACCAGTGAACGGGACAATGAGCAGTTCTTC.

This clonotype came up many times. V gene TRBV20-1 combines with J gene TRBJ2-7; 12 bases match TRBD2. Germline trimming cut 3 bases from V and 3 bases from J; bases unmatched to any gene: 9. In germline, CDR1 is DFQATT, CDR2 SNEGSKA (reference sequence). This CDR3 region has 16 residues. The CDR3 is CSASFPKGLAGYEQYF. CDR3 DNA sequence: TGCAGTGCTAGTTTTCCGAAGGGACTAGCGGGCTACGAGCAGTACTTC.

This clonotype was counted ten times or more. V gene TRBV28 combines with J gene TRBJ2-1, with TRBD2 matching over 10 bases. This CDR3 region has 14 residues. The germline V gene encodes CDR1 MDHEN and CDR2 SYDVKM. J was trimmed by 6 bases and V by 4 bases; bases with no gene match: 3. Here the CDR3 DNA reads TGTGCCAGCAGTTCCCTAGCGGGGGTCAATGAGCAGTTCTTC. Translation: CASSSLAGVNEQFF.

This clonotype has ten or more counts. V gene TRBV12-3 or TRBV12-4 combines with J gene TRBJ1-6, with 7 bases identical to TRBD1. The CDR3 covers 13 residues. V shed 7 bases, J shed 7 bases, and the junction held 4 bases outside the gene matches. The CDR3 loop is CASIGTVNSPLHF. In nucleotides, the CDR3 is TGTGCCAGCATCGGGACAGTCAATTCACCCCTCCACTTT.

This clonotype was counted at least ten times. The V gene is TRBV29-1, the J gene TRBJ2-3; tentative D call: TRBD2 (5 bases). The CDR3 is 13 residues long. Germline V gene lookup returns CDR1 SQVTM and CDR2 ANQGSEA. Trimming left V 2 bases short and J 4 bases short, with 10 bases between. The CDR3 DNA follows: TGCAGCGTTGAAAAGGTCGGGGCAGATACGCAGTATTTT. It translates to CSVEKVGADTQYF.

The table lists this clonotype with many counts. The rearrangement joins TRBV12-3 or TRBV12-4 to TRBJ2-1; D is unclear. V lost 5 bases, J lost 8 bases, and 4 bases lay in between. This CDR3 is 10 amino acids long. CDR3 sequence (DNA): TGTGCCAGCAGTCTCTATGAGCAGTTCTTC. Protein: CASSLYEQFF.

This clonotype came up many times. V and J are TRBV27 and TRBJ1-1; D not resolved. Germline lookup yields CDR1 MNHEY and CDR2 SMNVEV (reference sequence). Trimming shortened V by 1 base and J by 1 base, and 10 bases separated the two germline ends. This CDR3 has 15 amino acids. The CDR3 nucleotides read TGTGCCAGCAGTTTATTGGGCAGGAGGAACACTGAAGCTTTCTTT. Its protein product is CASSLLGRRNTEAFF.